This is a list of T cell receptor beta chains from one sample in a study of shared clonotypes between healthy human individuals. Sequencing used immunoSEQ multiplex PCR; TCRdb keeps in-frame clones, though not all of them. This table has over 2 million clones, roughly 92% appearing once. Sequences were obtained from naive CD4+ T cells from PBMCs. Receptors originate from a man younger than 35 in good health. Some clones in this sample may be carry-over from other donors' samples. CDR3s include the opening cysteine and the closing phenylalanine or tryptophan. The order of the fields is clone size, V gene, D gene, J gene, CDR3 length, CDR3 protein, CDR3 DNA. The D gene is left open where the match is weak. Clone size, where shown, is once, few, many, or a class for clones that have expanded.

clone_size: -
v_call: TRBV9
d_call: -
j_call: TRBJ1-1
cdr3_length: 14
cdr3_aa: CASSVNRVSNEAFF
cdr3_nt: TGTGCCAGCAGCGTAAACAGGGTGTCGAATGAAGCTTTCTTT

clone_size: -
v_call: TRBV11-2
d_call: TRBD2
j_call: TRBJ2-1
cdr3_length: 16
cdr3_aa: CASSTLAGAFYNEQFF
cdr3_nt: TGTGCCAGCAGCACCCTAGCGGGAGCTTTCTACAATGAGCAGTTCTTC

clone_size: -
v_call: TRBV7-9
d_call: -
j_call: TRBJ1-3
cdr3_length: 15
cdr3_aa: CASSLAGSSGNTIYF
cdr3_nt: TGTGCCAGCAGCTTAGCGGGTAGCTCTGGAAACACCATATATTTT

clone_size: -
v_call: TRBV4-2
d_call: -
j_call: TRBJ1-1
cdr3_length: 14
cdr3_aa: CASSQEKNRIEAFF
cdr3_nt: TGTGCCAGCAGCCAAGAGAAGAATAGAATTGAAGCTTTCTTT

clone_size: once
v_call: TRBV7-2
d_call: -
j_call: TRBJ2-1
cdr3_length: 16
cdr3_aa: CASSLGGHKAYNEQFF
cdr3_nt: TGTGCCAGCAGCTTAGGAGGGCACAAGGCCTACAATGAGCAGTTCTTC

clone_size: -
v_call: TRBV5-4
d_call: -
j_call: TRBJ2-6
cdr3_length: 15
cdr3_aa: CASSLDRTSANVLTF
cdr3_nt: TGTGCCAGCAGCTTGGACCGGACTTCCGCCAACGTCCTGACTTTC

clone_size: -
v_call: TRBV30
d_call: -
j_call: TRBJ2-7
cdr3_length: 15
cdr3_aa: CAWSWFGRDFHEQYF
cdr3_nt: TGTGCCTGGAGTTGGTTCGGAAGGGATTTCCACGAGCAGTACTTC

clone_size: once
v_call: TRBV5-1
d_call: TRBD1
j_call: TRBJ2-7
cdr3_length: 16
cdr3_aa: CASSAGTGALSYEQYF
cdr3_nt: TGCGCCAGCAGCGCCGGGACAGGGGCTCTCTCCTACGAGCAGTACTTC

clone_size: -
v_call: TRBV25-1
d_call: -
j_call: TRBJ2-1
cdr3_length: 16
cdr3_aa: CASSEGDPPGMGEQFF
cdr3_nt: TGTGCCAGCAGTGAAGGGGACCCCCCTGGGATGGGGGAGCAGTTCTTC

clone_size: -
v_call: TRBV6-1
d_call: -
j_call: TRBJ1-2
cdr3_length: 13
cdr3_aa: CASSDVRVHGYTF
cdr3_nt: TGTGCCAGCAGTGATGTCAGGGTGCATGGCTACACCTTC

clone_size: few
v_call: TRBV10-2
d_call: -
j_call: TRBJ1-2
cdr3_length: 15
cdr3_aa: CASSQGLAPVHGYTF
cdr3_nt: TGCGCCAGCAGTCAGGGCCTCGCCCCGGTTCATGGCTACACCTTC

clone_size: once
v_call: TRBV28
d_call: -
j_call: TRBJ1-5
cdr3_length: 16
cdr3_aa: CASSLPRGGSNQPQHF
cdr3_nt: TGTGCCAGCAGTCTCCCGAGGGGCGGTAGCAATCAGCCCCAGCATTTT

clone_size: -
v_call: TRBV11-2
d_call: -
j_call: TRBJ2-6
cdr3_length: 14
cdr3_aa: CASSPTGLANVLTF
cdr3_nt: TGTGCCAGCAGCCCAACAGGGTTGGCCAACGTCCTGACTTTC

clone_size: -
v_call: TRBV5-1
d_call: -
j_call: TRBJ1-2
cdr3_length: 16
cdr3_aa: CASSSSPFPARYGYTF
cdr3_nt: TGCGCCAGCAGCTCGAGCCCATTCCCGGCCCGCTATGGCTACACCTTC

clone_size: -
v_call: TRBV5-6
d_call: -
j_call: TRBJ1-4
cdr3_length: 15
cdr3_aa: CASSIDGATNEKLFF
cdr3_nt: TGTGCCAGCAGCATTGACGGAGCAACTAATGAAAAACTGTTTTTT

clone_size: -
v_call: TRBV5-1
d_call: -
j_call: TRBJ2-4
cdr3_length: 14
cdr3_aa: CASSLGISSNIQYF
cdr3_nt: TGCGCCAGCAGCTTAGGGATTAGCTCAAACATTCAGTACTTC

clone_size: -
v_call: TRBV7-2
d_call: -
j_call: TRBJ1-2
cdr3_length: 14
cdr3_aa: CASSPAGGNYGYTF
cdr3_nt: TGTGCCAGCAGCCCGGCCGGGGGGAACTATGGCTACACCTTC

clone_size: -
v_call: TRBV28
d_call: TRBD2
j_call: TRBJ2-7
cdr3_length: 14
cdr3_aa: CASSLGLAALEQYF
cdr3_nt: TGTGCCAGCAGCCTGGGACTAGCCGCTCTCGAGCAGTACTTC

clone_size: -
v_call: TRBV7-2
d_call: -
j_call: TRBJ1-1
cdr3_length: 13
cdr3_aa: CASSLGQYTEAFF
cdr3_nt: TGTGCCAGCAGCTTAGGGCAATACACTGAAGCTTTCTTT

clone_size: -
v_call: TRBV4-1
d_call: -
j_call: TRBJ1-3
cdr3_length: 18
cdr3_aa: CASSHSAGTSFSGNTIYF
cdr3_nt: TGCGCCAGCAGCCACTCAGCCGGGACTTCATTCTCTGGAAACACCATATATTTT

clone_size: -
v_call: TRBV28
d_call: -
j_call: TRBJ2-7
cdr3_length: 14
cdr3_aa: CASSYAGRSYEQYF
cdr3_nt: TGTGCCAGCAGTTACGCAGGCAGATCCTACGAGCAGTACTTC

clone_size: -
v_call: TRBV18
d_call: TRBD2
j_call: TRBJ2-3
cdr3_length: 17
cdr3_aa: CASSPSSIAGGADTQYF
cdr3_nt: TGTGCCAGCTCACCCTCAAGTATAGCGGGAGGCGCAGATACGCAGTATTTT

clone_size: -
v_call: TRBV28
d_call: TRBD2
j_call: TRBJ2-7
cdr3_length: 15
cdr3_aa: CASSGGGHFTYEQYF
cdr3_nt: TGTGCCAGCTCGGGGGGGGGACACTTCACCTACGAGCAGTACTTC

clone_size: -
v_call: TRBV11-1
d_call: TRBD2
j_call: TRBJ2-7
cdr3_length: 14
cdr3_aa: CASSLGEGPHEQYF
cdr3_nt: TGTGCCAGCAGCTTAGGGGAGGGTCCCCACGAGCAGTACTTC

clone_size: -
v_call: TRBV28
d_call: -
j_call: TRBJ2-3
cdr3_length: 11
cdr3_aa: CASRALGTQYF
cdr3_nt: TGTGCCAGCAGGGCCCTCGGGACGCAGTATTTT

clone_size: -
v_call: TRBV28
d_call: -
j_call: TRBJ2-7
cdr3_length: 17
cdr3_aa: CASRTPPGSPGNYEQYF
cdr3_nt: TGTGCCAGCAGGACCCCGCCAGGGAGTCCCGGGAACTACGAGCAGTACTTC

clone_size: -
v_call: TRBV18
d_call: TRBD2
j_call: TRBJ2-1
cdr3_length: 15
cdr3_aa: CASQLGLASGNEQFF
cdr3_nt: TGTGCCAGTCAATTAGGACTAGCGAGTGGCAATGAGCAGTTCTTC

clone_size: -
v_call: TRBV28
d_call: -
j_call: TRBJ1-2
cdr3_length: 15
cdr3_aa: CASSFMPPRDYGYTF
cdr3_nt: TGTGCCAGCAGTTTTATGCCGCCTCGGGACTATGGCTACACCTTC

clone_size: -
v_call: TRBV18
d_call: -
j_call: TRBJ1-1
cdr3_length: 14
cdr3_aa: CASSPPQLNTEAFF
cdr3_nt: TGTGCCAGCTCACCACCCCAACTGAACACTGAAGCTTTCTTT

clone_size: -
v_call: TRBV11-2
d_call: -
j_call: TRBJ2-3
cdr3_length: 15
cdr3_aa: CASSLGRAITDTQYF
cdr3_nt: TGTGCCAGCAGCTTAGGTAGGGCTATCACAGATACGCAGTATTTT

clone_size: -
v_call: TRBV7-2
d_call: -
j_call: TRBJ1-2
cdr3_length: 15
cdr3_aa: CASSFREAARYGYTF
cdr3_nt: TGTGCCAGCAGCTTTAGAGAGGCCGCGCGGTATGGCTACACCTTC

clone_size: -
v_call: TRBV6-5
d_call: -
j_call: TRBJ2-1
cdr3_length: 10
cdr3_aa: CARVHNEQFF
cdr3_nt: TGTGCCAGAGTACACAATGAGCAGTTCTTC

clone_size: -
v_call: TRBV28
d_call: TRBD1
j_call: TRBJ2-1
cdr3_length: 15
cdr3_aa: CASRPTGVAPNEQFF
cdr3_nt: TGTGCCAGCAGACCGACAGGGGTCGCTCCCAATGAGCAGTTCTTC

clone_size: -
v_call: TRBV5-5
d_call: TRBD1
j_call: TRBJ1-4
cdr3_length: 15
cdr3_aa: CASSRQGPLVEKLFF
cdr3_nt: TGTGCCAGCAGTAGACAGGGCCCTCTCGTTGAAAAACTGTTTTTT

clone_size: -
v_call: TRBV18
d_call: TRBD2
j_call: TRBJ2-5
cdr3_length: 16
cdr3_aa: CASQLARTSGTETQYF
cdr3_nt: TGTGCCAGCCAGCTTGCTCGGACTAGCGGGACTGAGACCCAGTACTTC

clone_size: -
v_call: TRBV28
d_call: -
j_call: TRBJ1-5
cdr3_length: 12
cdr3_aa: CASKYSNQPQHF
cdr3_nt: TGTGCCAGCAAGTATAGCAATCAGCCCCAGCATTTT

clone_size: -
v_call: TRBV9
d_call: TRBD1
j_call: TRBJ2-7
cdr3_length: 14
cdr3_aa: CASSVGQGAYEQYF
cdr3_nt: TGTGCCAGCAGCGTAGGGCAGGGGGCTTACGAGCAGTACTTC

clone_size: -
v_call: TRBV9
d_call: -
j_call: TRBJ2-2
cdr3_length: 17
cdr3_aa: CASSAMTEPGFGGELFF
cdr3_nt: TGTGCCAGCAGCGCGATGACGGAACCAGGTTTCGGCGGGGAGCTGTTTTTT

clone_size: -
v_call: TRBV28
d_call: TRBD2
j_call: TRBJ2-7
cdr3_length: 15
cdr3_aa: CASARTSGSYYEQYF
cdr3_nt: TGTGCCAGCGCTCGGACTAGCGGGAGTTATTACGAGCAGTACTTC